This TCR beta chain was sequenced during a study of blood T cell repertoires in COVID-19. The CDR3 length is 14 residues. Germline assignment: CDR1 SGHTA and CDR2 FQGNSA. V dropped 8 bases and J dropped 3; count of bases not matched to a gene: 6. Profiling relied on immunoSEQ multiplex PCR, and the TCRdb table lists in-frame clones only, not all of them. The sample includes about 140,000 clones, about 85% of them seen just once. The chain links TRBV7-2 to TRBJ2-3, with TRBD1 matching over 9 bases. The material sequenced was peripheral blood. This receptor was obtained from a human donor with COVID-19, enrolled during active disease. The donor label of this sample is uncertain. CDR3 region: CASGSQGATDTQYF. The CDR3 bases are TGTGCCAGCGGATCACAGGGGGCGACAGATACGCAGTATTTT.